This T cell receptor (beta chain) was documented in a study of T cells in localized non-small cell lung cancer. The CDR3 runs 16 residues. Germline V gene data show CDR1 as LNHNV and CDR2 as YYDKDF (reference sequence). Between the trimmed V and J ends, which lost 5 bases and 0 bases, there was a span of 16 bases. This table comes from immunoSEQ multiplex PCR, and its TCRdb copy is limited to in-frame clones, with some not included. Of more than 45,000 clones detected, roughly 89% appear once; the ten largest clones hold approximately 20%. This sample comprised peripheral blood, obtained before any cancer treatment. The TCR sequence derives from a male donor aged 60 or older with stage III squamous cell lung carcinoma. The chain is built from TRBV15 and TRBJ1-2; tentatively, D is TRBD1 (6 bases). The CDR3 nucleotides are TGTGCCACCAGCGTTCGCTCGGGGGCTGCTAACTATGGCTACACCTTC. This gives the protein CATSVRSGAANYGYTF.